A single sample is the source of the 25 T cell receptor beta chains below, sequenced in a study of cytomegalovirus exposure and HLA in healthy donors. The PCR employed 60 Vbeta primers together with 13 Jbeta primers. Data came from immunoSEQ multiplex PCR; TCRdb stores just in-frame clones and leaves some out. Of 160,000 or so clones in the sample, approximately 80% are singletons; the top ten hold more than 0.45%. Sequences were obtained from PBMCs. Every receptor here comes from a woman between 50 and 59 years old in good health and CMV-seronegative.

The V and J genes are TRBV5-4 and TRBJ1-5; D is ambiguous. V lost 4 bases, J lost 1 base, and 18 bases lay in between. Germline CDR1 reads SGHNT; CDR2 reads YYREEE (reference sequence). The length of the CDR3 is 17 residues. CDR3 nucleotides: TGTGCCAGCAGCCCGGTGGAGTATCCCCGGAGCAATCAGCCCCAGCATTTT. It specifies CASSPVEYPRSNQPQHF.

The gene calls are TRBV19 and TRBJ2-1, with D maybe TRBD2 (5 bases). The length of the CDR3 is 13 residues. The germline V gene encodes CDR1 LNHDA and CDR2 SQIVND (reference sequence). Trimming removed 4 bases from V and 1 base from J, with 5 bases in between. DNA of the CDR3: TGTGCCAGTAGTAGCGGGTCCTACAATGAGCAGTTCTTC. Residues: CASSSGSYNEQFF.

The CDR3 spells CASSIDGLAGGTGELFF. DNA of the CDR3: TGTGCCAGTAGTATAGATGGACTAGCGGGGGGAACCGGGGAGCTGTTTTTT. The gene calls are TRBV19 and TRBJ2-2, with 14 bases matching TRBD2. This CDR3 comprises 17 residues. The germline V gene encodes CDR1 LNHDA and CDR2 SQIVND (reference sequence). Germline trimming cut 0 bases from V and 5 bases from J; bases unmatched to any gene: 2.

On this clone: Other DNA sequences within the sample encode an identical CDR3. V usage is TRBV9 and J usage is TRBJ2-3; a possible D gene is TRBD1 (6 bases). Germline V gives CDR1 SGDLS, CDR2 YYNGEE. There are 15 residues in the CDR3. Deletions cut 2 bases from V and 4 bases from J, with 14 bases between. The CDR3 nucleotides are TGTGCCAGCAGCGTGAGGCCGAAGGGGGCAGATACGCAGTATTTT. Translation gives CASSVRPKGADTQYF.

This rearrangement joins TRBV6-5 to TRBJ2-7, with 9 bases identical to TRBD1. The germline CDR1 and CDR2 sequences are MNHEY and SVGAGI. Losses at the gene ends were 10 bases for V and 1 base for J; bases not matched to a gene: 8. CDR3 length equals 14 residues. The CDR3 region has the DNA TGTGCCATGGGACGGGACAGGGTATCCTACGAGCAGTACTTC. Encoded protein: CAMGRDRVSYEQYF.

The chain couples TRBV27 to TRBJ1-2; tentative D call: TRBD1 (5 bases). The CDR3 is made up of 13 amino acids. Trimming took 2 bases from V and 7 from J, leaving 11 bases between them. CDR1 MNHEY and CDR2 SMNVEV come from the germline V gene (reference sequence). This CDR3 is CASSLGYQGGYTF. CDR3 in DNA: TGTGCCAGCAGTTTAGGATACCAGGGTGGCTACACCTTC.

The CDR3 DNA reads TGTGCCAGCGGAATCAGGGGTCGGGAGCTGTTTTTT. Amino acid sequence: CASGIRGRELFF. The rearrangement links TRBV27 to TRBJ2-2, with a tentative D call TRBD1 (6 bases). This CDR3 contains 12 residues. V lost 8 bases, J lost 9 bases, and 13 bases lay in between. CDR1 MNHEY and CDR2 SMNVEV come from the germline V gene (reference sequence).

This clone appeared a few times. The J gene is TRBJ1-4, the V gene TRBV5-5; 7 bases line up with TRBD1. This CDR3 spans 15 amino acids. V lost 0 bases and J lost 10; bases outside the gene matches: 9. Looked up from germline, CDR1 is SGHKS and CDR2 is YYEKEE (reference sequence). CDR3: CASSLATGNGAKLFF. The CDR3, as DNA: TGTGCCAGCAGCTTGGCGACAGGGAACGGGGCAAAACTGTTTTTT.

The chain couples TRBV7-3 to TRBJ2-3, with 8 positions matching TRBD2. Trimming took 2 bases from V and 2 from J; bases not matched to a gene: 3. The CDR3 is 15 amino acids. CDR1 and CDR2 from the germline V gene are SGHTA and FQGTGA. The CDR3 DNA sequence: TGTGCCAGCAGCTTACGGGGGGGGACCACAGATACGCAGTATTTT. Translation: CASSLRGGTTDTQYF.

The J gene is TRBJ2-7, the V gene TRBV2; 13 bases agree with TRBD2. The V and J ends lost 6 bases and 0 bases, in that order; junction bases with no gene match: 2. The CDR3 covers 15 residues. Germline CDR1 reads SNHLY; CDR2 reads FYNNEI. CDR3 in DNA: TGTGCCAGCAGGACTAGCGGGAGGAGCTCCTACGAGCAGTACTTC. Protein product: CASRTSGRSSYEQYF.

J is TRBJ1-6 and V is TRBV28; the match to TRBD1 covers 8 bases. CDR1 is MDHEN, CDR2 SYDVKM, per germline. This CDR3 is 14 amino acids long. With 4 bases clipped from V and 8 bases from J, the junction kept 4 bases outside the gene matches. In nucleotides, the CDR3 is TGTGCCAGCAGTTCCCAGGGGGCGGATTCACCCCTCCACTTT. It is translated as CASSSQGADSPLHF.

The V gene is TRBV7-6, the J gene TRBJ2-2; D remains ambiguous. The CDR3 totals 16 residues. Trimming pared 2 bases from V and 1 base from J, leaving 11 bases between. Germline V CDR1 and CDR2: SGHVS, FNYEAQ. The CDR3 nucleotides read TGTGCCAGCAGCTTACAGGCGATGAGGAACACCGGGGAGCTGTTTTTT. Translated: CASSLQAMRNTGELFF.

This CDR3 is CASSEAGLGLAGSYF. CDR3 DNA sequence: TGTGCCAGCAGTGAAGCAGGGTTAGGACTAGCGGGGTCATACTTC. The chain couples TRBV6-1 to TRBJ2-7, with 12 bases identical to TRBD2. The trim removed 0 bases at V and 13 bases at J, leaving 10 bases unmatched. Germline-derived CDR1 and CDR2 are MNHNS and SASEGT. This CDR3 has 15 residues.

The chain recombines TRBV5-1 with TRBJ2-5; 10 bases are shared with TRBD1. The J call is in doubt because the DNA end fits TRBJ2-7 better. Looked up from germline, CDR1 is SGHRS and CDR2 is YFSETQ. CDR3 length equals 16 residues. The CDR3 bases are TGCGCCAGCAGCCCCGGGACAGGGGAATCCGTCTACGAGCAGTACTTC. Residues: CASSPGTGESVYEQYF.

The chain links TRBV6-6 to TRBJ1-2; TRBD1 matches 7 bases. Germline CDR1 reads MNHNY; CDR2 reads SVGAGI (reference sequence). V gave up 5 bases and J gave up 0 bases; unmatched junction bases: 6. This CDR3 is 15 amino acids long. CDR3 sequence reads: CASSRGTATNYGYTF. For the CDR3, the DNA is TGTGCCAGCAGTCGTGGGACAGCGACTAACTATGGCTACACCTTC.

CDR3 in amino acids: CASGPQGLTDTQYF. For the CDR3, the DNA is TGTGCCAGCGGGCCACAGGGCCTCACAGATACGCAGTATTTT. V and J are TRBV9 and TRBJ2-3; the D gene is possibly TRBD1 (6 bases). Germline V lookup: CDR1 SGDLS, CDR2 YYNGEE. This CDR3 region has 14 residues. V lost 7 bases and J lost 2, with 14 bases in between. Filled out from reference TRBV9 and TRBJ2-3, the complete variable domain reads DSGVTQTPKHLITATGQRVTLRCSPRSGDLSVYWYQQSLDQGLQFLIQYYNGEERAKGNILERFSAQQFPDLHSELNLSSLELGDSALYFCASGPQGLTDTQYFGPGTRLTVL.

J is TRBJ2-3 and V is TRBV5-1, with a possible D match to TRBD1 (6 bases). Trimming pared 1 base from V and 3 bases from J, leaving 6 bases between. CDR1 is SGHRS, CDR2 YFSETQ, per germline. The CDR3 covers 13 residues. The CDR3 reads CASSLTGTDTQYF. CDR3 coding DNA: TGCGCCAGCAGCTTGACAGGGACAGATACGCAGTATTTT.

The V call is TRBV29-1, the J call TRBJ1-2, with 11 bases aligning to TRBD1. Germline V gene data show CDR1 as SQVTM and CDR2 as ANQGSEA. V gave up 7 bases and J gave up 7 bases; unmatched junction bases: 2. The CDR3 covers 11 residues. The chain's CDR3 is CSGTGGSGYTF. CDR3 bases: TGCAGCGGGACAGGGGGCTCTGGCTACACCTTC.

A remark on this clone: The junction does not match germline at one end; this may be a read error. The V gene is TRBV29-1, the J gene TRBJ2-7; a possible D gene is TRBD1 (5 bases). Germline CDR1 SQVTM, CDR2 ANQGSEA. The CDR3 runs 14 residues. The CDR3 nucleotides read TGCAGCGTCATAAAGATGGGGCGCTATGACGAGCAGTGCTTC. It is translated as CSVIKMGRYDEQCF.

The chain is built from TRBV11-2 and TRBJ2-7; 7 positions agree with TRBD1. The V gene end was trimmed by 4 bases and the J gene end by 8 bases; junction bases not matched to a gene: 11. Germline loops: CDR1 SGHAT, CDR2 FQNNGV. The CDR3 has 14 amino acids. The CDR3 is CASSSSTGEIQQYF. DNA of the CDR3: TGTGCCAGCAGCTCTTCTACAGGGGAGATCCAGCAGTACTTC.

This sequence joins TRBV27 and TRBJ2-1; 14 bases are shared with TRBD2. Germline V CDR1 and CDR2: MNHEY, SMNVEV (reference sequence). Unmatched junction bases numbered 7, after V lost 4 bases and J lost 8 bases. This CDR3 has 16 amino acids. For the CDR3, the DNA is TGTGCCAGCAGTTCCCCGGGACTAGCGGGAGCGGATGAGCAGTTCTTC. It codes for CASSSPGLAGADEQFF.

V and J are TRBV5-4 and TRBJ2-1; no reliable D call. This CDR3 comprises 11 residues. V lost 2 bases to trimming and J lost 5 bases, with 2 bases between them. Germline loops: CDR1 SGHNT, CDR2 YYREEE (reference sequence). CDR3 amino acids: CASSFNNEQFF. DNA for the CDR3: TGTGCCAGCAGCTTCAACAATGAGCAGTTCTTC.

The chain joins TRBV9 to TRBJ2-1, with 12 bases fitting TRBD2. The germline V gene has CDR1 SGDLS and CDR2 YYNGEE. The J segment lost 9 bases and the V segment lost 0 bases, leaving 7 bases of the junction unmatched. The CDR3 covers 16 residues. CDR3 loop: CASSVEASGRGGEQFF. The CDR3, as DNA: TGTGCCAGCAGCGTAGAAGCTAGCGGGAGGGGGGGTGAGCAGTTCTTC.

This clone was counted ten times or more. The chain couples TRBV6-1 to TRBJ2-5, with D possibly matching TRBD1 (5 bases). Between the trimmed V and J ends, which lost 2 bases and 4 bases, there was a span of 14 bases. CDR1 and CDR2 from the germline V gene are MNHNS and SASEGT. This CDR3 comprises 15 residues. CDR3 protein: CASSEHQGVGETQYF. The CDR3 DNA follows: TGTGCCAGCAGTGAACACCAGGGTGTCGGAGAGACCCAGTACTTC.

CDR3 protein: CASSLGVESGNTIYF. In nucleotides, the CDR3 is TGTGCCAGCAGCTTAGGAGTGGAGAGTGGAAACACCATATATTTT. The V and J genes are TRBV7-9 and TRBJ1-3, with unresolved D. The length of the CDR3 is 15 residues. Germline V gene sequence: CDR1 SEHNR, CDR2 FQNEAQ (reference sequence). The V end lost 1 base, the J end lost 3 bases, and 10 bases lay between the germline ends. Combining the CDR3 with reference TRBV7-9 and TRBJ1-3 gives the whole variable domain DTGVSQNPRHKITKRGQNVTFRCDPISEHNRLYWYRQTLGQGPEFLTYFQNEAQLEKSRLLSDRFSAERPKGSFSTLEIQRTEQGDSAMYLCASSLGVESGNTIYFGEGSWLTVV.